Below, 17 T cell receptor beta chains from the same sample are listed, as sequenced in a study of blood T cell repertoires in COVID-19. Clones were sequenced by immunoSEQ multiplex PCR, and TCRdb holds only the in-frame ones, with some missing. Seen here are under 250,000 clones, roughly three quarters observed once, and the top ten hold 5.5% to 7%. What was sequenced was peripheral blood. All receptors derive from a middle-aged woman with COVID-19, enrolled during active disease.

This clone was seen once. CDR3 residues: CASSYGQGARTGELFF. The CDR3 DNA follows: TGTGCCAGCAGTTATGGACAGGGGGCGCGCACCGGGGAGCTGTTTTTT. The gene calls are TRBV6-5 and TRBJ2-2; TRBD1 matches at 11 bases. V lost 3 bases to trimming and J lost 4 bases; unmatched junction nucleotides: 4. CDR1 is MNHEY and CDR2 is SVGAGI in the germline V gene. CDR3 length equals 16 residues.

This chain uses TRBV2 with TRBJ2-1, with 10 bases lining up with TRBD2. Germline CDR1 SNHLY, CDR2 FYNNEI. The CDR3 contains 18 residues. Germline trimming cut 4 bases from V and 6 bases from J; bases unmatched to any gene: 15. The CDR3 sequence: CASSGSSGSRVRGNEQFF. For the CDR3, the DNA is TGTGCCAGCAGTGGCTCTAGCGGGAGCAGGGTCAGGGGCAATGAGCAGTTCTTC.

V is TRBV3-1 (or the pseudogene TRBV3-2) and J is TRBJ1-6; no reliable D call. Trimming shortened V by 1 base and J by 0 bases, and 16 bases separated the two germline ends. This CDR3 comprises 19 residues. Germline V gene lookup returns CDR1 LGHDT and CDR2 YNNKEL (reference sequence). In nucleotides, the CDR3 is TGTGCCAGCAGCCAAGTTGTCGGGGTCGGGAACTCCTATAATTCACCCCTCCACTTT. This sequence encodes CASSQVVGVGNSYNSPLHF.

A few counts support this clone. The chain recombines TRBV9 with TRBJ1-4, with D unresolved. V shed 3 bases and J shed 8 bases, with 17 bases lying between them. The CDR3 is made up of 15 amino acids. Germline V gene lookup returns CDR1 SGDLS and CDR2 YYNGEE. As DNA, the CDR3 is TGTGCCAGCAGCGGGAGGGCTGCCGCGGACGAAAAACTGTTTTTT. Amino acid sequence: CASSGRAAADEKLFF. Looking up the rest from reference TRBV9 and TRBJ1-4 gives the full variable domain: DSGVTQTPKHLITATGQRVTLRCSPRSGDLSVYWYQQSLDQGLQFLIQYYNGEERAKGNILERFSAQQFPDLHSELNLSSLELGDSALYFCASSGRAAADEKLFFGSGTQLSVL.

J is TRBJ1-1 and V is TRBV10-3; perhaps TRBD1 as D (6 bases). CDR1 and CDR2 (germline): ENHRY, SYGVKD. This CDR3 has 17 residues. V lost 0 bases, J lost 6 bases, and 20 bases lay in between. The chain's CDR3 is CAISESVRQVGGSEAFF. CDR3 bases: TGTGCCATCAGTGAGTCGGTTCGACAGGTCGGGGGGTCTGAAGCTTTCTTT.

The V gene is TRBV12-3 or TRBV12-4, the J gene TRBJ1-3; D is unresolved. Trimming shortened V by 5 bases and J by 4 bases, and 3 bases separated the two germline ends. The length of the CDR3 is 11 residues. CDR3 in DNA: TGTGCCAGCAGTCGGGGAAACACCATATATTTT. Translating gives CASSRGNTIYF.

The genes are TRBV5-4 and TRBJ1-3; D is undetermined. The CDR3 length is 16 residues. With 2 bases removed from V and 2 bases from J, the gap between germline ends came to 14 bases. The germline CDR1 and CDR2 sequences are SGHNT and YYREEE (reference sequence). The CDR3 loop reads CASSFGRESAGNTIYF. The CDR3 DNA reads as TGTGCCAGCAGCTTCGGGAGAGAATCAGCTGGAAACACCATATATTTT.

J is TRBJ2-7 and V is TRBV20-1; 14 nucleotides align to TRBD2. The V gene's germline CDR1 is DFQATT and CDR2 SNEGSKA (reference sequence). V lost 3 bases, J lost 5 bases, and 6 bases stayed unmatched. CDR3 length: 15 amino acids. The CDR3 loop reads CSASATSGRANEQYF. The CDR3 DNA reads as TGCAGTGCTAGTGCGACTAGCGGGAGGGCTAACGAGCAGTACTTC.

The chain is built from TRBV9 and TRBJ2-2; D perhaps matches TRBD2 (6 bases). The CDR3 sequence is 16 residues long. The germline gives CDR1 SGDLS, CDR2 YYNGEE. V was pared by 0 bases and J by 3 bases, with 12 bases between. The CDR3 nucleotides read TGTGCCAGCAGCGTAGATGGGGCGGGGTACACCGGGGAGCTGTTTTTT. It encodes CASSVDGAGYTGELFF.

This clone was seen only a few times. The chain recombines TRBV4-1 with TRBJ2-7, with TRBD2 identical over 9 bases. V lost 3 bases, J lost 5 bases, and 8 bases stayed unmatched. The CDR3 is 15 residues long. CDR1 MGHRA and CDR2 YSYEKL come from the germline V gene. CDR3 nucleotides: TGCGCCAGCAGCCACGTTAGCGGGGGACGCCACGAGCAGTACTTC. Protein product: CASSHVSGGRHEQYF.

The CDR3 is CASSLQGALGYTF. The CDR3 coding sequence is TGTGCCAGCAGTTTGCAGGGGGCGCTGGGCTACACCTTC. V usage is TRBV28 and J usage is TRBJ1-2; TRBD1 agrees at 8 bases. Trimming removed 3 bases from V and 8 bases from J; junction bases left unmatched: 5. Germline values: CDR1 MDHEN, CDR2 SYDVKM. The CDR3 totals 13 residues.

The chain links TRBV10-3 to TRBJ2-5; 9 bases line up with TRBD1. The J segment lost 3 bases and the V segment lost 2 bases, leaving 10 bases of the junction unmatched. The CDR3 is 17 amino acids. CDR1 is ENHRY, CDR2 SYGVKD, per germline. Here the CDR3 reads CAISEMGDRVREETQYF. DNA for the CDR3: TGTGCCATCAGTGAGATGGGGGACAGGGTCAGGGAAGAGACCCAGTACTTC.

This clone showed up just a few times. Written as DNA, the CDR3 is TGTGCCATCAGGTCGGACAGGGGAAATAATTCACCCCTCCACTTT. Its protein is CAIRSDRGNNSPLHF. V gene TRBV10-3 combines with J gene TRBJ1-6, with 9 bases matching TRBD1. This CDR3 comprises 15 residues. Germline trimming cut 6 bases from V and 5 bases from J; bases unmatched to any gene: 5. Germline V lookup: CDR1 ENHRY, CDR2 SYGVKD.

In its sample, this clone was seen many times. The chain recombines TRBV2 with TRBJ1-6; 7 positions agree with TRBD1. The germline V gene encodes CDR1 SNHLY and CDR2 FYNNEI. The CDR3 has 14 residues. J lost 5 bases, V lost 10 bases, and 8 bases had no gene match. CDR3 nucleotide sequence: TGTGCCACCGGGGACAGACTTAATAATTCACCCCTCCACTTT. Amino acid sequence: CATGDRLNNSPLHF.

The rearrangement joins TRBV5-8 to TRBJ2-3; 8 bases align to TRBD1. Unmatched junction bases numbered 2, after V lost 0 bases and J lost 2 bases. The germline gives CDR1 SGHTS, CDR2 YDEGEE. The CDR3 runs to 15 residues. CDR3: CASSLGTGNTDTQYF. Here the CDR3 DNA reads TGTGCCAGCAGCTTGGGGACAGGGAACACAGATACGCAGTATTTT.

V is TRBV19 and J is TRBJ2-3; 9 bases line up with TRBD1. Unmatched junction bases numbered 12, after V lost 3 bases and J lost 2 bases. Germline V gene data show CDR1 as LNHDA and CDR2 as SQIVND (reference sequence). CDR3 length equals 18 residues. The CDR3 region is CASSMGLMGQGYTDTQYF. CDR3 bases: TGTGCCAGTAGTATGGGACTTATGGGACAGGGTTACACAGATACGCAGTATTTT.

The rearrangement links TRBV3-1 (or the pseudogene TRBV3-2) to TRBJ1-6; maybe TRBD1 (5 bases). V was cut by 1 base and J by 12 bases, with 10 bases left in between. CDR1 is LGHDT and CDR2 is YNNKEL in the germline V gene (reference sequence). The CDR3 loop spans 13 amino acids. CDR3 residues: CASSQGSQGPLHF. The CDR3 DNA reads TGTGCCAGCAGCCAAGGTAGCCAGGGACCCCTCCACTTT.